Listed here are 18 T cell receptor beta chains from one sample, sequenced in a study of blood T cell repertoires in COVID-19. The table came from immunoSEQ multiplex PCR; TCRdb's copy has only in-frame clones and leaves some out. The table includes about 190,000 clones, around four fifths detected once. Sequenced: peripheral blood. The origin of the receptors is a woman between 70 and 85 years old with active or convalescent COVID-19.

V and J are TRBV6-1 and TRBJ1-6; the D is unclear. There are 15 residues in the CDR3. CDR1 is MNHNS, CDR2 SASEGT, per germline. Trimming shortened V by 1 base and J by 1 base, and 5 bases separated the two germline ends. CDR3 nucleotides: TGTGCCAGCAGTGAAGGGGCTTCCTATAATTCACCCCTCCACTTT. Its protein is CASSEGASYNSPLHF.

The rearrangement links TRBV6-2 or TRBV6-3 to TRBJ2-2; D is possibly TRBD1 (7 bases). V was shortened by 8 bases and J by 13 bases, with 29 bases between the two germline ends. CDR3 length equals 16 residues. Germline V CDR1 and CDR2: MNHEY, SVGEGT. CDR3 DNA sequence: TGTGCCAGCGGCCCGGAGGGACAGAGGCTCAGGGGCGGGCTGTTTTTT. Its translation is CASGPEGQRLRGGLFF.

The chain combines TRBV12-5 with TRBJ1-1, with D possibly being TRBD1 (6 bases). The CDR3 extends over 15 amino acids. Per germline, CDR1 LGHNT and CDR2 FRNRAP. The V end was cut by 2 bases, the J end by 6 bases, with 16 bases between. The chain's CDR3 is CASGLSQGTMAEAFF. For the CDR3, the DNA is TGTGCTAGTGGTTTGTCCCAGGGGACGATGGCTGAAGCTTTCTTT.

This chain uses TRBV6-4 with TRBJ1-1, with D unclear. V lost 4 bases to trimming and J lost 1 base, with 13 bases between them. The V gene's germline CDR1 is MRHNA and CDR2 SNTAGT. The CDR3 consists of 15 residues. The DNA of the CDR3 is TGTGCCAGCAGTGGCCTGACATACACGAACACTGAAGCTTTCTTT. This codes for CASSGLTYTNTEAFF.

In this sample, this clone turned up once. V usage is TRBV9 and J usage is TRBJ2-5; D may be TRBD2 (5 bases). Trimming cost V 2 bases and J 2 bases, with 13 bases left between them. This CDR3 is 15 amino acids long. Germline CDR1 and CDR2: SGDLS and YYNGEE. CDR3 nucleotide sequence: TGTGCCAGCAGCGTCCTCGCCGGGGTTCAAGAGACCCAGTACTTC. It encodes CASSVLAGVQETQYF.

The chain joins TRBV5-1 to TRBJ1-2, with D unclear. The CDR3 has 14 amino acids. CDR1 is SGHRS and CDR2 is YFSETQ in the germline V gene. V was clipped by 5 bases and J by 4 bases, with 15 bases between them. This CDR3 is CASRATERGYGYTF. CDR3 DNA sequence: TGCGCCAGCAGGGCGACGGAACGAGGCTATGGCTACACCTTC.

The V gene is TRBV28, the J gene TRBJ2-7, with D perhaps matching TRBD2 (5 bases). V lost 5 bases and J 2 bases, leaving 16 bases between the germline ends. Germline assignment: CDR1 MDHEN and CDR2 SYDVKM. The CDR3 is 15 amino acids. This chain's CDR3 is CASSPRSVLAYEQYF. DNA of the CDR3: TGTGCCAGCAGTCCGCGTAGCGTTCTTGCCTACGAGCAGTACTTC. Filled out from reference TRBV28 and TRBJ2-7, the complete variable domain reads DVKVTQSSRYLVKRTGEKVFLECVQDMDHENMFWYRQDPGLGLRLIYFSYDVKMKEKGDIPEGYSVSREKKERFSLILESASTNQTSMYLCASSPRSVLAYEQYFGPGTRLTVT.

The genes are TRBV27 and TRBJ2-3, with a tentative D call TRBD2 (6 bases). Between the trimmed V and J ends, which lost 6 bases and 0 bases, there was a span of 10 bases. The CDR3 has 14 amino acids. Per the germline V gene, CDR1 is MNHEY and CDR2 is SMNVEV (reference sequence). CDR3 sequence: CASRLAVSTDTQYF. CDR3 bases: TGTGCCAGCAGGTTAGCGGTTAGCACAGATACGCAGTATTTT.

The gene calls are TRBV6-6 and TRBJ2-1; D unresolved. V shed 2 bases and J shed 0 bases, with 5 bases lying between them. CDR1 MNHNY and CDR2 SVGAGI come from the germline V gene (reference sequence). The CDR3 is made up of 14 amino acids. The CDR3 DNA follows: TGTGCCAGCAGTTACGATAGCTCCTACAATGAGCAGTTCTTC. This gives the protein CASSYDSSYNEQFF.

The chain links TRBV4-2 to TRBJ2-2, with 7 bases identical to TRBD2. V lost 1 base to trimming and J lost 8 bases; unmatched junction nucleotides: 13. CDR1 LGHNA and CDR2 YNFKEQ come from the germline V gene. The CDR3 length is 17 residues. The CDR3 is CASSQGGGSDYLGELFF. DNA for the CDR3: TGTGCCAGCAGCCAAGGGGGCGGGAGTGACTACCTTGGGGAGCTGTTTTTT.

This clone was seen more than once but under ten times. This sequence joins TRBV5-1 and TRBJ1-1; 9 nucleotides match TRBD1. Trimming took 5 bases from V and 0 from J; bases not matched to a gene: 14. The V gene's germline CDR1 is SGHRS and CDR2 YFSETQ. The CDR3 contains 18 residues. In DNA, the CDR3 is TGCGCCAGCAGTTCAAATACCGGGACAGGGCTCATGAACACTGAAGCTTTCTTT. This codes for CASSSNTGTGLMNTEAFF.

For the CDR3, the DNA is TGTGCCAGTAGAAAGACAGGGTCCGATGAGCAGTTCTTC. This translates into CASRKTGSDEQFF. The J gene is TRBJ2-1, the V gene TRBV19, with TRBD1 matching 7 bases. Germline V gene data show CDR1 as LNHDA and CDR2 as SQIVND (reference sequence). The V segment lost 6 bases and the J segment 8 bases; nucleotides outside the gene matches: 7. The CDR3 loop spans 13 amino acids.

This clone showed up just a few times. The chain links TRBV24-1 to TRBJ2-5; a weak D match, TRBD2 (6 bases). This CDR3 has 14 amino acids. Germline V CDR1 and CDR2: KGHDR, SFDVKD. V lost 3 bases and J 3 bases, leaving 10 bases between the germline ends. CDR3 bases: TGTGCCACCAGTGATGTGGGACTGGAAGAGACCCAGTACTTC. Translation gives CATSDVGLEETQYF.

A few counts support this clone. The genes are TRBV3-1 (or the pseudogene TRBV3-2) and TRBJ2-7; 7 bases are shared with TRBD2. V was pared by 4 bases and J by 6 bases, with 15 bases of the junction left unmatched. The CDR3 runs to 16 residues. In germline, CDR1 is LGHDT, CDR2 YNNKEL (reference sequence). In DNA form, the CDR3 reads TGTGCCAGCAGCCCCGCCAGGGCTAGCGGTATTCGCGAGCAGTACTTC. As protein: CASSPARASGIREQYF.

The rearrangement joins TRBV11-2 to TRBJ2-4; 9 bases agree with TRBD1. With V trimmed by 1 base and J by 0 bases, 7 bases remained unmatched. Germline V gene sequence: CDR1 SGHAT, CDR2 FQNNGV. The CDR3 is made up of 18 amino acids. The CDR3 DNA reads TGTGCCAGCAGCTTAGTAATTGGACAGGGGCTAGCCAAAAACATTCAGTACTTC. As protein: CASSLVIGQGLAKNIQYF.

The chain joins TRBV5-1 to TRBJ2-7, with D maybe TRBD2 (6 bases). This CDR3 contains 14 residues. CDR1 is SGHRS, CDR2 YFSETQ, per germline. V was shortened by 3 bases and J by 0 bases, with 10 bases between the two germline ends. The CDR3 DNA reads TGCGCCAGCAGCTCCGGACTAACCTCCTACGAGCAGTACTTC. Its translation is CASSSGLTSYEQYF.

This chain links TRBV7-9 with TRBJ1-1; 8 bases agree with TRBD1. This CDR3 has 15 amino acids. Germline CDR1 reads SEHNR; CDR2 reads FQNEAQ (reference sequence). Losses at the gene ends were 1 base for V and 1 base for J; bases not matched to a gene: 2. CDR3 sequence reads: CASSLGDRKNTEAFF. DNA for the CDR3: TGTGCCAGCAGCTTAGGGGACAGGAAGAACACTGAAGCTTTCTTT.

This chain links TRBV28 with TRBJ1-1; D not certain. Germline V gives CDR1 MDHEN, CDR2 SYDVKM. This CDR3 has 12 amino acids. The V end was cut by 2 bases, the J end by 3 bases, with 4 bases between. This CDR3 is CASSLLHTEAFF. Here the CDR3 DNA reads TGTGCCAGCAGTTTACTCCACACTGAAGCTTTCTTT.